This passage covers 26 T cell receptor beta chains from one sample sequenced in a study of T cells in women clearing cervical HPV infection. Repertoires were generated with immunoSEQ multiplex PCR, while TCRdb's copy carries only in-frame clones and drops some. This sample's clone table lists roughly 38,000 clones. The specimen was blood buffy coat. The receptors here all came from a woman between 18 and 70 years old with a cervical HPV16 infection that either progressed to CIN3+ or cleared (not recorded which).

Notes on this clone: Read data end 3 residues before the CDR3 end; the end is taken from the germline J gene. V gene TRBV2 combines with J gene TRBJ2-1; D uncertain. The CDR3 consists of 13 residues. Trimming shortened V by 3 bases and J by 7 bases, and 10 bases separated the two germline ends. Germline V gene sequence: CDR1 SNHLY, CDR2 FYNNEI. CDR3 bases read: TGTGCCAGCAGTGAGTTAAGCGTGAATGAG. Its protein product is CASSELSVNE. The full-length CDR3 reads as CASSELSVNEQFF. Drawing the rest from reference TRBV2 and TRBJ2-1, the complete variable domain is EPEVTQTPSHQVTQMGQEVILRCVPISNHLYFYWYRQILGQKVEFLVSFYNNEISEKSEIFDDQFSVERPDGSNFTLKIRSTKLEDSAMYFCASSELSVNEQFFGPGTRLTVL.

Partial CDR3 DNA: TGTGCCAGTAGTATGACAACAGGGACCGGGGAG. It translates to CASSMTTGTGE. The full-length CDR3 reads as CASSMTTGTGELFF. This chain uses TRBV19 with TRBJ2-2; weak D call: TRBD1 (6 bases). Coverage ceases 3 residues before the CDR3 finishes, and the germline J gene fills in the end. The germline gives CDR1 LNHDA, CDR2 SQIVND (reference sequence). The CDR3 loop spans 14 amino acids. V was trimmed by 3 bases and J by 5 bases, leaving 10 bases between them.

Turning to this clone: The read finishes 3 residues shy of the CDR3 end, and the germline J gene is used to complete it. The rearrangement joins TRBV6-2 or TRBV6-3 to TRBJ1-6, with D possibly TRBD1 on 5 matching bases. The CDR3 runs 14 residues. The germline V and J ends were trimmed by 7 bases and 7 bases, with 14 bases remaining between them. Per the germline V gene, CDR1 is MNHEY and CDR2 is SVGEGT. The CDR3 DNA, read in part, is TGTGCCAGCAATCTCCGGGGGGGGAATTCACCC. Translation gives CASNLRGGNSP. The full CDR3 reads CASNLRGGNSPLHF.

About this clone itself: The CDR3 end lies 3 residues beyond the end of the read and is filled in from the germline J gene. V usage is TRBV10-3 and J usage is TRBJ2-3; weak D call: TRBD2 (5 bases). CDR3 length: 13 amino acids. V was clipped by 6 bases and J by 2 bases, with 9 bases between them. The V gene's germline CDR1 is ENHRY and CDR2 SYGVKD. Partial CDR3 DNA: TGTGCCATCAGGAGCGGAATCACAGATACG. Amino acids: CAIRSGITDT. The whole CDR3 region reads CAIRSGITDTQYF.

The sequenced CDR3 bases are TGTGCCAGTAGCGGGGGACAGATATCCAATGAG. This sequence encodes CASSGGQISNE. In full, the CDR3 reads CASSGGQISNEQFF. The V gene is TRBV19, the J gene TRBJ2-1; a possible D gene is TRBD1 (7 bases). Sequencing ends 3 residues short of the CDR3 end; the germline J gene provides the rest. This CDR3 has 14 amino acids. V lost 6 bases, J lost 6 bases, and 15 bases lay in between. The germline V gene encodes CDR1 LNHDA and CDR2 SQIVND (reference sequence).

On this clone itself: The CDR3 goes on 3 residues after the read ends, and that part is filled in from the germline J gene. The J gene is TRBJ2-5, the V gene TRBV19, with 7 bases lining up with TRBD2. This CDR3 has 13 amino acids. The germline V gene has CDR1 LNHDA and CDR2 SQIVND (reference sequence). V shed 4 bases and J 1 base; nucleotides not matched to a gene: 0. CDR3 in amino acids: CASSRGGQETQYF. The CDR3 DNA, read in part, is TGTGCCAGTAGTAGGGGGGGCCAAGAGACC.

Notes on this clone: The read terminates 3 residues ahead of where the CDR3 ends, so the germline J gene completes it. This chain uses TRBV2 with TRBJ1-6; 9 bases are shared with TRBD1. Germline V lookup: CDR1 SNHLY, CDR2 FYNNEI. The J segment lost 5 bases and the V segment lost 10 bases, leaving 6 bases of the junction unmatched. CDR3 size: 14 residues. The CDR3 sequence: CATKQGANNSPLHF. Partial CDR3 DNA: TGTGCCACTAAACAGGGGGCGAATAATTCACCC.

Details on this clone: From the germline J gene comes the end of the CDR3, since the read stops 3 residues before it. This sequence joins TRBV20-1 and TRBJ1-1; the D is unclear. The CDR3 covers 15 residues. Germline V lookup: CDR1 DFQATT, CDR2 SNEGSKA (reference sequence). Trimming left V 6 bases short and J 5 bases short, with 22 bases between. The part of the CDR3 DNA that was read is TGCAGTGCCTCCAACTTCAGGATAGGTGGGACTGAA. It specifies CSASNFRIGGTE. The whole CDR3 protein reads CSASNFRIGGTEAFF.

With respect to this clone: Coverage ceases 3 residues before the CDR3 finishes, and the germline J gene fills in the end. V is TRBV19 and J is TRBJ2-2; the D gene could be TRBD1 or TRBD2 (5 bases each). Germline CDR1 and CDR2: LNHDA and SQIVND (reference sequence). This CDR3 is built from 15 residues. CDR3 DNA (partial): TGTGCCAGTACTCAGAGGGGTGTCCATAATTCACCG. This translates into CASTQRGVHNSP. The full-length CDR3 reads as CASTQRGVHNSPLFF.

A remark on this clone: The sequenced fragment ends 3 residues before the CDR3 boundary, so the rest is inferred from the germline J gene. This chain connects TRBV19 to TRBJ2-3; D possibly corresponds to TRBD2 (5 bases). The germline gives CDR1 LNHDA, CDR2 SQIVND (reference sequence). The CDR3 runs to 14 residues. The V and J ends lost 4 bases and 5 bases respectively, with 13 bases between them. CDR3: CASSRRLALDTQYF. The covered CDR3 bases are TGTGCCAGTAGTAGGCGTCTAGCTCTAGATACG.

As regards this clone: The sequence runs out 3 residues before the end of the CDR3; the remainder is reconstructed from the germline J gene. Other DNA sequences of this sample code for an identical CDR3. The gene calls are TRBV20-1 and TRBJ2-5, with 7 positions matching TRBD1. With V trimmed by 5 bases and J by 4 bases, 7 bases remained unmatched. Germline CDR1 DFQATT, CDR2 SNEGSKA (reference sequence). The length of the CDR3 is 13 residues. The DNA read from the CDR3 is TGCAGTGCTCGACAGGGATCGGGAGAGACC. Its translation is CSARQGSGET. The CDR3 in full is CSARQGSGETQYF.

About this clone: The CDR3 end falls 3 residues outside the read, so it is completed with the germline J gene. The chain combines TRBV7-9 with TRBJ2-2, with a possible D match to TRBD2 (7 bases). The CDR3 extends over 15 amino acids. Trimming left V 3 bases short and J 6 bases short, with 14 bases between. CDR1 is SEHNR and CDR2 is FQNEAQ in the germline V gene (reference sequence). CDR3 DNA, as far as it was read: TGTGCCAGCAGCTTGACGGGGGGCCACGCCGGGGAG. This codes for CASSLTGGHAGE. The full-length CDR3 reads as CASSLTGGHAGELFF.

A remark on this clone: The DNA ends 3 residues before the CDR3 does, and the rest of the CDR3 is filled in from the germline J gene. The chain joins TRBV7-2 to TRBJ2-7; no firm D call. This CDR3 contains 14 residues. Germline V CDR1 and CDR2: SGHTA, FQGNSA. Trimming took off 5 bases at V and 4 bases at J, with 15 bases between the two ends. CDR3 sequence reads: CASSGRRRSYEQYF. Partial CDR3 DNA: TGTGCCAGCAGCGGCCGACGGCGGAGTTACGAG.

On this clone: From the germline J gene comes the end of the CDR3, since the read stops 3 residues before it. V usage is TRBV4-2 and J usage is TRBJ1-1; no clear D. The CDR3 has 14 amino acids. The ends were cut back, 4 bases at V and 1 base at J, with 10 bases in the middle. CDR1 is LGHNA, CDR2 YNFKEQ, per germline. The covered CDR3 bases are TGTGCCAGCAGCCCAGACATACAGAACACTGAA. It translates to CASSPDIQNTE. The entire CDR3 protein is CASSPDIQNTEAFF.

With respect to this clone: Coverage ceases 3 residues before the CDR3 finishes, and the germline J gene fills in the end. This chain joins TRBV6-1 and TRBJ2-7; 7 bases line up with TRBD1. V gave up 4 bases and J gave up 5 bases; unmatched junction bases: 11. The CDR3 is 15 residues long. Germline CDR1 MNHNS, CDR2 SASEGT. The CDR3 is CASSARQGLIDEQYF. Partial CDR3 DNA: TGTGCCAGCAGTGCCAGACAGGGCCTGATTGACGAG.

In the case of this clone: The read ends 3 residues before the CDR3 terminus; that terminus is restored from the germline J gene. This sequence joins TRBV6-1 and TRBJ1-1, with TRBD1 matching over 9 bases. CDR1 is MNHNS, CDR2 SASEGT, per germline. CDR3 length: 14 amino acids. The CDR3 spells CASSEVGQGAAAFF. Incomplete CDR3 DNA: TGTGCCAGCAGTGAAGTGGGACAGGGCGCCGCT.

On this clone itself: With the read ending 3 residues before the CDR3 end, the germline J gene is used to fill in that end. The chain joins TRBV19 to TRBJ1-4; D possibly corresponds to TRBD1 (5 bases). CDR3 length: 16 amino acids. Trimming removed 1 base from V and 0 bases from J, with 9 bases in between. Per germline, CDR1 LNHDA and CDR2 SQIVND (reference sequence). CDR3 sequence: CASSIGQRATNEKLFF. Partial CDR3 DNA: TGTGCCAGTAGTATAGGACAGAGAGCAACTAATGAAAAA.

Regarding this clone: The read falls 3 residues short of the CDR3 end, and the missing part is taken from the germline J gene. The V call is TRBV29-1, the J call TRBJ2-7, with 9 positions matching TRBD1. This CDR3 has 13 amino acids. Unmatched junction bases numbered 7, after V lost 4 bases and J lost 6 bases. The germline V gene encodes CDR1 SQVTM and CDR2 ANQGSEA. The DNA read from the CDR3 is TGCAGCGTTGCCTTAGGACAGGGGTCCGAG. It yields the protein CSVALGQGSE. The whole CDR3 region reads CSVALGQGSEQYF.

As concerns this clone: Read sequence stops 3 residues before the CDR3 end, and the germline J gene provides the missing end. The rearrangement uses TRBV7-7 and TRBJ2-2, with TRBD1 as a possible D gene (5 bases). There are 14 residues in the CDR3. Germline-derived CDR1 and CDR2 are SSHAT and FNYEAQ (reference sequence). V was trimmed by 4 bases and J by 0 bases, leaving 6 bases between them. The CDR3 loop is CASSSTANTGELFF. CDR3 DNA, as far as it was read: TGTGCCAGCAGCTCGACAGCGAACACCGGGGAG.

Partial CDR3 DNA: TGTGCCAGCATTGACGGGGGGAGCTCCTACGAG. Translating gives CASIDGGSSYE. The entire CDR3 protein reads CASIDGGSSYEQYF. V and J are TRBV28 and TRBJ2-7; 7 nucleotides match TRBD2. With the read ending 3 residues before the CDR3 end, the germline J gene is used to fill in that end. The CDR3 totals 14 residues. Germline loops: CDR1 MDHEN, CDR2 SYDVKM. Losses at the gene ends were 7 bases for V and 0 bases for J; bases not matched to a gene: 6.

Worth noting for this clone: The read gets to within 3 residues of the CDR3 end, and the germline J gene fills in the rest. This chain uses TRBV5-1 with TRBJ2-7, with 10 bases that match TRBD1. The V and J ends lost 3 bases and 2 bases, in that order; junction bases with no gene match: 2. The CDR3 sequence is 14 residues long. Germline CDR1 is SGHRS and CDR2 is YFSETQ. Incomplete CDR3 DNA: TGCGCCAGCAGCTATGGACAGGGGGCCTACGAG. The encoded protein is CASSYGQGAYE. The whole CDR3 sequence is CASSYGQGAYEQYF.

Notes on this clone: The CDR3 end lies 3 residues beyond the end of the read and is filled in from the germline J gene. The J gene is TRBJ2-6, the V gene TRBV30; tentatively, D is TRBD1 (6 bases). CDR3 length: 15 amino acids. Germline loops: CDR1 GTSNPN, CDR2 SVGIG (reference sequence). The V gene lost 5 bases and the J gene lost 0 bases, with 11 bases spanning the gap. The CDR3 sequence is CAWGQGSSGANVLTF. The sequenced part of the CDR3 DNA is TGTGCCTGGGGGCAGGGGAGCTCTGGGGCCAACGTC.

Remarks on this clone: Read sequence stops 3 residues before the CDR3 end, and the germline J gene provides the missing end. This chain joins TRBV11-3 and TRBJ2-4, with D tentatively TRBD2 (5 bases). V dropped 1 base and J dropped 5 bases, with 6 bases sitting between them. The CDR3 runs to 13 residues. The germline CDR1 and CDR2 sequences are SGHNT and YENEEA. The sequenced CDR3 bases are TGTGCCAGCAGCTTAGCCGGGGAAAACATT. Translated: CASSLAGENI. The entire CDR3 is CASSLAGENIQYF.

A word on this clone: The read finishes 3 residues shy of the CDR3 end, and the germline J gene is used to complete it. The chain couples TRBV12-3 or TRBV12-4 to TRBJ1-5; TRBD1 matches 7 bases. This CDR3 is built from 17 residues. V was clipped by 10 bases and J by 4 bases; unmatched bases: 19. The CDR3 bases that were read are TGTGCCACCTGCGTGGACAGGCAGCCTCGGACTAATCAGCCC. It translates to CATCVDRQPRTNQP. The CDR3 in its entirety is CATCVDRQPRTNQPQHF.

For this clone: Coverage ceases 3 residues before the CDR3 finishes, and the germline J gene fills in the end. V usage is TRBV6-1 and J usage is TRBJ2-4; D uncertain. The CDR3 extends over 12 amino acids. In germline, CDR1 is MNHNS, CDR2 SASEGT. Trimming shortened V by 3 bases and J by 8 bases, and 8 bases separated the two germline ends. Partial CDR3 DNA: TGTGCCAGCAGTGAGGGTAGGGACATT. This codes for CASSEGRDI. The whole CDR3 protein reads CASSEGRDIQYF.

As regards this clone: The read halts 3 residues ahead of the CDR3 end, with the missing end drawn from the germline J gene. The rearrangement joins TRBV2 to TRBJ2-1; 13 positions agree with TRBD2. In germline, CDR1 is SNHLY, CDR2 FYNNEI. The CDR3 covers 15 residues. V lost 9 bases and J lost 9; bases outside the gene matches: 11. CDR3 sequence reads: CASIPGLAGSSEQFF. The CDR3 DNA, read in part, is TGTGCCAGTATTCCGGGACTAGCGGGGTCAAGTGAG.